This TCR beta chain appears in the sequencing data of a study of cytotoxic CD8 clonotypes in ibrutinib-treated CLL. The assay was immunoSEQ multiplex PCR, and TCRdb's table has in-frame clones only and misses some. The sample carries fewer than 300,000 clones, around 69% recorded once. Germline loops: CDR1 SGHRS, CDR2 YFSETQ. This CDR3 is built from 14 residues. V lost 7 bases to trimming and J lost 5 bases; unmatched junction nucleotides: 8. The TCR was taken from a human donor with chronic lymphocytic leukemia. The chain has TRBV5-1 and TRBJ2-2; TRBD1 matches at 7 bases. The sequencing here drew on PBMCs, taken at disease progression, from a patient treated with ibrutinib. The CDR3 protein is CASLTGPGTGELFF. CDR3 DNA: TGCGCCAGCTTGACAGGGCCAGGGACCGGGGAGCTGTTTTTT.